Described below is a single TCR beta chain sequence and its context. A read error is possible here, since a much larger clone lies one base away. A single record per CDR3 protein comes from TCRdb applying MiXCR to the PCR reads. Counted here are approximately 20,000 distinct CDR3 sequences, 36% occurring once; the ten biggest clones make up around 10%. The source of the sample is a study of tumor-infiltrating lymphocytes in oesophageal squamous cell carcinoma. CDR1 and CDR2 (germline): MDHEN, SYDVKM. CDR3 length equals 13 residues. The V call is TRBV28, the J call TRBJ2-7, with D uncertain. The better agreement between TRBJ2-1 and the DNA end casts doubt on the J call. This sequence was found in a male donor with esophageal squamous cell carcinoma. Material for sequencing was esophageal tumor tissue. The CDR3 sequence is CASSPSASYEQFF. The CDR3 DNA sequence: TGTGCCAGCAGCCCCAGCGCCTCCTACGAGCAGTTCTTC.